The 29 T cell receptor beta chains given below trace back to one sample, sequenced in a study of shared clonotypes between healthy human individuals. Profiling relied on immunoSEQ multiplex PCR, and the TCRdb table lists in-frame clones only, not all of them. In the table there are over 2,000,000 clones, over 85% of which are singletons. Naive CD8 cells lacked CD45RO and underwent positive selection for CCR7, leaving out terminally differentiated effector memory CD45RA+ cells. The specimen sequenced was naive CD8+ T cells from PBMCs. These receptors were collected from a man between 18 and 29 years old in good health. Some clones in this sample may be carry-over from other donors' samples.

The chain recombines TRBV11-1 with TRBJ2-7; 11 bases map to TRBD2. CDR3 length: 16 residues. Unmatched junction bases numbered 6, after V lost 5 bases and J lost 0 bases. Germline CDR1 SGHAT, CDR2 FQDESV (reference sequence). The CDR3: CASSLGLAGGSYEQYF. DNA for the CDR3: TGTGCCAGCAGCCTAGGGCTAGCGGGAGGCTCCTACGAGCAGTACTTC.

Concerning this clone: Other nucleotide sequences in the sample specify the same CDR3. The genes are TRBV28 and TRBJ2-7; the D is unclear. CDR1 is MDHEN, CDR2 SYDVKM, per germline. The CDR3 length is 12 residues. V lost 4 bases and J lost 1, with 5 bases in between. For the CDR3, the DNA is TGTGCCAGCAGTTCCCGGTCCTACGAGCAGTACTTC. Translation gives CASSSRSYEQYF.

Notes on this clone: This same CDR3 is encoded by further DNA sequences in the sample. This chain joins TRBV5-1 and TRBJ1-1; D unresolved. Trimming stripped 0 bases from V and 0 bases from J, with 3 bases between. The germline V gene has CDR1 SGHRS and CDR2 YFSETQ. The length of the CDR3 is 13 residues. The CDR3 DNA reads as TGCGCCAGCAGCTTGGCCCTGAACACTGAAGCTTTCTTT. Protein sequence: CASSLALNTEAFF.

Turning to this clone: Other nucleotide sequences in the sample specify the same CDR3. The chain joins TRBV7-9 to TRBJ2-1; no clear D gene. The CDR3 length is 15 residues. CDR1 SEHNR and CDR2 FQNEAQ come from the germline V gene (reference sequence). V was trimmed by 1 base and J by 2 bases, leaving 9 bases between them. The CDR3 DNA sequence: TGTGCCAGCAGCTTAGGAGGTCAGCCCTACAATGAGCAGTTCTTC. It yields the protein CASSLGGQPYNEQFF.

The CDR3 loop reads CASSTGQGSYNEQFF. CDR3 DNA sequence: TGCGCCAGCAGCACTGGACAGGGCTCCTACAATGAGCAGTTCTTC. The chain uses TRBV4-1 and TRBJ2-1, with 8 bases lining up with TRBD1. Trimming cost V 5 bases and J 0 bases; bases outside gene matches: 3. The CDR3 is 15 amino acids. Germline V CDR1 and CDR2: MGHRA, YSYEKL.

The chain joins TRBV5-6 to TRBJ2-4; D may be TRBD1 or TRBD2 (5 bases each). CDR1 is SGHDT and CDR2 is YYEEEE in the germline V gene. V dropped 4 bases and J dropped 0 bases, with 11 bases sitting between them. This CDR3 is built from 15 residues. CDR3 amino acids: CASSPGTGAKNIQYF. The CDR3 nucleotides are TGTGCCAGCAGCCCTGGGACGGGAGCCAAAAACATTCAGTACTTC.

The gene calls are TRBV13 and TRBJ2-3; D not resolved. This CDR3 has 14 amino acids. The V gene lost 5 bases and the J gene lost 1 base, with 10 bases spanning the gap. CDR1 is PRHDT, CDR2 FYEKMQ, per germline (reference sequence). The chain's CDR3 is CASSPTGGTDTQYF. CDR3 bases: TGTGCCAGCAGCCCCACTGGGGGCACAGATACGCAGTATTTT.

The V gene is TRBV6-5, the J gene TRBJ2-7; possible D gene TRBD1, 5 bases. Deletions cut 2 bases from V and 6 bases from J, with 17 bases between. The CDR3 is 15 residues long. The germline gives CDR1 MNHEY, CDR2 SVGAGI. This chain's CDR3 is CASSYGSGRAGEQYF. CDR3 coding DNA: TGTGCCAGCAGTTACGGGTCAGGGCGCGCTGGCGAGCAGTACTTC.

This chain connects TRBV7-2 to TRBJ1-4; D may be TRBD1 (5 bases). Germline loops: CDR1 SGHTA, CDR2 FQGNSA. V was cut by 3 bases and J by 8 bases, with 10 bases left in between. This CDR3 region has 13 residues. CDR3 DNA sequence: TGTGCCAGCAGCTTGCCGAAGGGGGAAAAACTGTTTTTT. Its protein is CASSLPKGEKLFF. The whole variable domain, filled in from reference TRBV7-2 and TRBJ1-4, reads GAGVSQSPSNKVTEKGKDVELRCDPISGHTALYWYRQSLGQGLEFLIYFQGNSAPDKSGLPSDRFSAERTGGSVSTLTIQRTQQEDSAVYLCASSLPKGEKLFFGSGTQLSVL.

The table lists this clone with a count of one. The chain employs TRBV7-2 and TRBJ2-7, with TRBD2 as a possible D gene (6 bases). Germline CDR1 and CDR2: SGHTA and FQGNSA. There are 14 residues in the CDR3. V shed 5 bases and J shed 9 bases, with 20 bases lying between them. The CDR3 loop reads CASSPVGRGAWQYF. CDR3 nucleotides: TGTGCCAGCAGCCCCGTCGGGCGGGGCGCTTGGCAGTACTTC.

This chain connects TRBV5-1 to TRBJ2-7, with 7 nucleotides matching TRBD1. Germline CDR1 and CDR2: SGHRS and YFSETQ. V gave up 0 bases and J gave up 5 bases; unmatched junction bases: 5. CDR3 length: 14 residues. CDR3 in DNA: TGCGCCAGCAGCTTGGAGAGAACAGGGGACGAGCAGTACTTC. Its translation is CASSLERTGDEQYF. Looking up the rest from reference TRBV5-1 and TRBJ2-7 gives the full variable domain: KAGVTQTPRYLIKTRGQQVTLSCSPISGHRSVSWYQQTPGQGLQFLFEYFSETQRNKGNFPGRFSGRQFSNSRSEMNVSTLELGDSALYLCASSLERTGDEQYFGPGTRLTVT.

This clone was seen a single time. This rearrangement joins TRBV28 to TRBJ1-5; a weak D match, TRBD1 (5 bases). The V end was cut by 3 bases, the J end by 3 bases, with 15 bases between. The CDR3 contains 16 residues. The germline V gene encodes CDR1 MDHEN and CDR2 SYDVKM. CDR3 protein: CASSLGPGTANQPQHF. CDR3 bases: TGTGCCAGCAGTTTGGGACCCGGGACGGCCAATCAGCCCCAGCATTTT.

A remark on this clone: The sample has other DNA sequences that encode this CDR3 too. This chain connects TRBV29-1 to TRBJ2-1, with 9 positions matching TRBD2. The germline CDR1 and CDR2 sequences are SQVTM and ANQGSEA. The CDR3 is 14 residues long. V was clipped by 5 bases and J by 1 base; unmatched bases: 3. The CDR3, as DNA: TGCAGCGTTCGGGCGGGGGGGTCCTACAATGAGCAGTTCTTC. Protein product: CSVRAGGSYNEQFF.

The table lists this clone with a count of one. The V call is TRBV5-1, the J call TRBJ2-1; D ambiguous. Germline V CDR1 and CDR2: SGHRS, YFSETQ. Trimming shortened V by 0 bases and J by 8 bases, and 9 bases separated the two germline ends. The CDR3 covers 13 residues. CDR3: CASSLGPGDEQFF. CDR3 DNA: TGCGCCAGCAGCTTGGGGCCGGGCGATGAGCAGTTCTTC.

This chain joins TRBV18 and TRBJ2-7; 7 bases match TRBD2. Germline V gene data show CDR1 as KGHSH and CDR2 as LQKENI. V was clipped by 3 bases and J by 3 bases; unmatched bases: 14. The CDR3 is 17 amino acids. The CDR3 DNA sequence: TGTGCCAGCTCACCGGGCCTTAAGCCTAGCGGTGACTACGAGCAGTACTTC. Residues: CASSPGLKPSGDYEQYF.

The chain combines TRBV6-5 with TRBJ1-5; weak D call: TRBD1 (5 bases). The length of the CDR3 is 14 residues. The germline V gene encodes CDR1 MNHEY and CDR2 SVGAGI. Deletions cut 4 bases from V and 2 bases from J, with 9 bases between. The CDR3, as DNA: TGTGCCAGCAGTTCAGGGAATGGCAATCAGCCCCAGCATTTT. It translates to CASSSGNGNQPQHF.

The chain combines TRBV5-5 with TRBJ2-7; unclear D gene. This CDR3 is 15 amino acids long. Germline CDR1 reads SGHKS; CDR2 reads YYEKEE (reference sequence). With 4 bases removed from V and 0 bases from J, the gap between germline ends came to 14 bases. Here the CDR3 DNA reads TGTGCCAGCAGCGCCCGGACGGTCAGCTCCTACGAGCAGTACTTC. Translation: CASSARTVSSYEQYF.

The V call is TRBV7-3, the J call TRBJ2-1, with 12 bases that match TRBD2. This CDR3 has 14 residues. The V segment lost 4 bases and the J segment 9 bases; nucleotides outside the gene matches: 4. Germline CDR1 and CDR2: SGHTA and FQGTGA. The CDR3 DNA is TGTGCCAGCAGCTCGAGACTAGCGGGAGTTGAGCAGTTCTTC. This codes for CASSSRLAGVEQFF.

V gene TRBV7-8 combines with J gene TRBJ2-1, with 11 bases matching TRBD2. Germline CDR1 is SGHVS and CDR2 is FQNEAQ. With V trimmed by 7 bases and J by 3 bases, 5 bases remained unmatched. This CDR3 has 15 amino acids. In DNA, the CDR3 is TGTGCCAGCACCTTTAGCGGGAGGGGCTACAATGAGCAGTTCTTC. It specifies CASTFSGRGYNEQFF.

Concerning this clone itself: The sample carries other DNA sequences with the same CDR3. V is TRBV6-5 and J is TRBJ2-1, with TRBD2 matching 12 bases. Germline V gene sequence: CDR1 MNHEY, CDR2 SVGAGI. CDR3 length: 15 residues. V trimming: 6 bases; J trimming: 4 bases; junction bases outside the gene matches: 4. The CDR3 here is CASSRLAGGYNEQFF. In DNA, the CDR3 is TGTGCCAGCAGCCGCCTAGCGGGAGGGTACAATGAGCAGTTCTTC.

The chain couples TRBV25-1 to TRBJ2-7, with D perhaps given as TRBD1 or TRBD2 (5 bases each). The CDR3 is 15 amino acids. Between the trimmed V and J ends, which lost 4 bases and 4 bases, there was a span of 17 bases. Germline loops: CDR1 MGHDK, CDR2 SYGVNS. CDR3 nucleotides: TGTGCCAGCAGTGGATACCGGGACGTTGGATACGAGCAGTACTTC. It is translated as CASSGYRDVGYEQYF.

The chain uses TRBV11-3 and TRBJ2-2, with no clear D. The CDR3 totals 17 residues. V lost 2 bases to trimming and J lost 0 bases, with 13 bases between them. From germline, CDR1 is SGHNT and CDR2 YENEEA. The CDR3 sequence: CASSLRSGTSNTGELFF. The CDR3 DNA sequence: TGTGCCAGCAGCTTAAGGTCCGGCACTTCGAACACCGGGGAGCTGTTTTTT.

On this clone itself: One junction end disagrees with the germline gene, perhaps due to a read error. J is TRBJ1-1 and V is TRBV11-2; 8 nucleotides agree with TRBD1. The V gene's germline CDR1 is SGHAT and CDR2 FQNNGV. The CDR3 sequence is 12 residues long. CDR3: CASSLSPGGAMF. The CDR3 coding sequence is TGTGCCAGCAGCTTAAGCCCAGGGGGCGCGATGTTT.

The chain recombines TRBV29-1 with TRBJ2-6, with 7 bases aligning to TRBD2. The junction had 4 bases not matched to a gene; V was cut back by 0 bases and J by 2 bases. The length of the CDR3 is 16 residues. CDR1 and CDR2 (germline): SQVTM, ANQGSEA. The CDR3 reads CSVEDPGRAGANVLTF. The CDR3, as DNA: TGCAGCGTTGAAGACCCAGGGAGGGCTGGGGCCAACGTCCTGACTTTC.

This chain joins TRBV19 and TRBJ2-1, with TRBD2 matching over 9 bases. Germline loops: CDR1 LNHDA, CDR2 SQIVND (reference sequence). With V trimmed by 3 bases and J by 7 bases, 7 bases remained unmatched. This CDR3 is 15 amino acids long. In nucleotides, the CDR3 is TGTGCCAGTAGTATCGTGGCTAGCGGGGAAAATGAGCAGTTCTTC. Translated, it gives CASSIVASGENEQFF.

The chain couples TRBV7-3 to TRBJ1-1; perhaps TRBD1 as D (5 bases). The length of the CDR3 is 13 residues. V gave up 5 bases and J gave up 0 bases, with 7 bases separating them. Germline V gene data show CDR1 as SGHTA and CDR2 as FQGTGA. The CDR3 DNA reads as TGTGCCAGCAGCCAAGGGGTGAACACTGAAGCTTTCTTT. Translation: CASSQGVNTEAFF. Full variable domain (remainder filled in from reference TRBV7-3 and TRBJ1-1): GAGVSQTPSNKVTEKGKYVELRCDPISGHTALYWYRQSLGQGPEFLIYFQGTGAADDSGLPNDRFFAVRPEGSVSTLKIQRTERGDSAVYLCASSQGVNTEAFFGQGTRLTVV.

This rearrangement joins TRBV28 to TRBJ2-5, with no clear D. The CDR3 runs to 13 residues. V dropped 5 bases and J dropped 4 bases, with 11 bases sitting between them. The germline V gene encodes CDR1 MDHEN and CDR2 SYDVKM. CDR3 nucleotide sequence: TGTGCCAGCAGTGAAAGGACGCGAGAGACCCAGTACTTC. Residues: CASSERTRETQYF.

This chain connects TRBV11-3 to TRBJ2-2; 12 bases agree with TRBD1. Germline V lookup: CDR1 SGHNT, CDR2 YENEEA. The V segment lost 0 bases and the J segment 5 bases; nucleotides outside the gene matches: 4. This CDR3 is built from 17 residues. The CDR3 protein is CASSLDRDRGRTGELFF. CDR3 in DNA: TGTGCCAGCAGCTTAGATCGGGACAGGGGGCGAACCGGGGAGCTGTTTTTT.

The chain combines TRBV9 with TRBJ2-7, with 8 bases lining up with TRBD2. Germline loops: CDR1 SGDLS, CDR2 YYNGEE. V shed 4 bases and J 2 bases; nucleotides not matched to a gene: 14. The CDR3 sequence is 17 residues long. The CDR3 is CASSPHPKIAGTYEQYF. Here the CDR3 DNA reads TGTGCCAGCAGCCCCCACCCTAAGATAGCGGGGACCTACGAGCAGTACTTC. The full variable domain, its missing parts supplied by reference TRBV9 and TRBJ2-7, is DSGVTQTPKHLITATGQRVTLRCSPRSGDLSVYWYQQSLDQGLQFLIQYYNGEERAKGNILERFSAQQFPDLHSELNLSSLELGDSALYFCASSPHPKIAGTYEQYFGPGTRLTVT.